These 6 T cell receptor beta chains were sequenced from one sample in a study of OX40 agonist ivuxolimab in advanced cancers. Only in-frame clones appear in the TCRdb table, and some are missing; sequencing was by immunoSEQ multiplex PCR. The sample lists more than 45,000 clones; around 80% were seen once. This specimen consisted of CD4+ or CD8+ T cells sorted from blood, obtained in a trial of the OX40 agonist ivuxolimab. The receptors were gathered from an adult with an advanced solid tumor such as melanoma, head and neck, liver or kidney cancer.

The chain joins TRBV7-9 to TRBJ2-3, with TRBD1 matching 7 bases. The CDR3 is 14 residues long. Germline loops: CDR1 SEHNR, CDR2 FQNEAQ (reference sequence). V lost 5 bases and J lost 6; bases outside the gene matches: 8. The chain's CDR3 is CASSQNDRVDTQYF. The CDR3 bases are TGTGCCAGCAGCCAAAATGACAGGGTCGATACGCAGTATTTT.

The V gene is TRBV7-2, the J gene TRBJ1-1; D is ambiguous. The germline CDR1 and CDR2 sequences are SGHTA and FQGNSA. The CDR3 covers 15 residues. The ends were cut back, 5 bases at V and 1 base at J, with 14 bases in the middle. The CDR3 protein is CASSPLGPANTEAFF. The DNA for the CDR3 is TGTGCCAGCAGCCCCTTAGGCCCGGCGAACACTGAAGCTTTCTTT.

The chain employs TRBV5-1 and TRBJ1-1, with D tentatively TRBD1 (5 bases). The CDR3 loop spans 14 amino acids. The V and J ends lost 4 bases and 3 bases respectively, with 13 bases between them. Germline V lookup: CDR1 SGHRS, CDR2 YFSETQ. The CDR3 reads CASSQFPGYTEAFF. The DNA for the CDR3 is TGCGCCAGCAGCCAGTTCCCAGGGTACACTGAAGCTTTCTTT.

V usage is TRBV6-5 and J usage is TRBJ1-2; no definite D call. This CDR3 is built from 12 residues. V was clipped by 4 bases and J by 3 bases, with 6 bases between them. Germline values: CDR1 MNHEY, CDR2 SVGAGI. DNA for the CDR3: TGTGCCAGCAGTTCGGCCTACTATGGCTACACCTTC. It translates to CASSSAYYGYTF.

This sequence joins TRBV5-1 and TRBJ2-5, with 8 bases matching TRBD1. The junction had 9 bases not matched to a gene; V was cut back by 1 base and J by 10 bases. This CDR3 is built from 14 residues. Per the germline V gene, CDR1 is SGHRS and CDR2 is YFSETQ. CDR3 protein: CASSLSPDRAGQYF. The CDR3 nucleotides read TGCGCCAGCAGCTTGTCTCCGGACAGGGCCGGCCAGTACTTC. Complete variable domain (other parts from reference TRBV5-1 and TRBJ2-5): KAGVTQTPRYLIKTRGQQVTLSCSPISGHRSVSWYQQTPGQGLQFLFEYFSETQRNKGNFPGRFSGRQFSNSRSEMNVSTLELGDSALYLCASSLSPDRAGQYFGPGTRLLVL.

The genes are TRBV7-9 and TRBJ2-1, with D perhaps given as TRBD1 or TRBD2 (5 bases each). The ends were cut back, 4 bases at V and 0 bases at J, with 10 bases in the middle. Germline loops: CDR1 SEHNR, CDR2 FQNEAQ (reference sequence). The CDR3 length is 15 residues. CDR3 sequence: CASSSGRSSYNEQFF. Here the CDR3 DNA reads TGTGCCAGCAGCTCGGGACGCAGCTCCTACAATGAGCAGTTCTTC.